This passage covers 20 T cell receptor beta chains from one sample sequenced in a study of cytomegalovirus exposure and HLA in healthy donors. PCR involved 60 Vbeta and 13 Jbeta primers. Sequencing used immunoSEQ multiplex PCR; TCRdb keeps in-frame clones, though not all of them. The data contain around 98,000 clones, roughly 82% of them seen just once; the ten biggest clones take up about 8%. Sequenced input: PBMCs. The receptors come from a human donor in good health.

This clone was counted only a few times. This sequence joins TRBV6-5 and TRBJ2-2; TRBD2 aligns across 9 bases. This CDR3 is 15 amino acids long. Germline loops: CDR1 MNHEY, CDR2 SVGAGI. J was trimmed by 5 bases and V by 6 bases; bases with no gene match: 7. The CDR3 region has the DNA TGTGCCAGCAGACTGGGACTAGCAGAAACCGGGGAGCTGTTTTTT. It codes for CASRLGLAETGELFF.

The rearrangement links TRBV29-1 to TRBJ2-7, with D uncertain. This CDR3 is 12 amino acids long. Trimming removed 1 base from V and 4 bases from J, with 8 bases in between. The germline V gene encodes CDR1 SQVTM and CDR2 ANQGSEA. The chain's CDR3 is CSVEAQAYEQYF. In DNA, the CDR3 is TGCAGCGTTGAAGCCCAAGCATACGAGCAGTACTTC.

The CDR3 sequence is CASSGQGMRVYGYTF. In DNA, the CDR3 is TGTGCCAGCAGTGGACAGGGTATGAGGGTCTATGGCTACACCTTC. This sequence joins TRBV6-1 and TRBJ1-2; 7 nucleotides line up with TRBD1. The CDR3 extends over 15 amino acids. Germline V gene sequence: CDR1 MNHNS, CDR2 SASEGT. With V trimmed by 4 bases and J by 4 bases, 9 bases remained unmatched.

This clone was observed a handful of times. The V call is TRBV6-6, the J call TRBJ1-1; D not resolved. The CDR3 spans 14 residues. CDR1 and CDR2 (germline): MNHNY, SVGAGI (reference sequence). The V end lost 2 bases, the J end lost 5 bases, and 12 bases lay between the germline ends. This CDR3 is CASSYRTDVTEAFF. CDR3 nucleotides: TGTGCCAGCAGTTACCGCACAGACGTAACTGAAGCTTTCTTT.

This chain uses TRBV7-9 with TRBJ1-4, with 8 bases lining up with TRBD1. The CDR3 is 15 residues long. From germline, CDR1 is SEHNR and CDR2 FQNEAQ (reference sequence). V lost 4 bases and J lost 4; bases outside the gene matches: 5. CDR3 bases: TGTGCCAGCAGCTATACAGGGGGATTTAATGAAAAACTGTTTTTT. It codes for CASSYTGGFNEKLFF.

V is TRBV12-5 and J is TRBJ2-6, with TRBD2 as a possible D gene (5 bases). Germline CDR1 LGHNT, CDR2 FRNRAP. The CDR3 loop spans 15 amino acids. Trimming pared 8 bases from V and 6 bases from J, leaving 17 bases between. CDR3 protein: CASSQMRAEANVLTF. CDR3 nucleotides: TGTGCTAGTTCTCAGATGCGGGCAGAGGCCAACGTCCTGACTTTC.

This clone was detected only a few times. The CDR3 nucleotides read TGTGCCAGCAGCTTAGGGCCGATGAACACTGAAGCTTTCTTT. Translating it yields CASSLGPMNTEAFF. The chain uses TRBV7-2 and TRBJ1-1; unclear D gene. The CDR3 has 14 amino acids. The ends were cut back, 1 base at V and 0 bases at J, with 6 bases in the middle. Germline V gene data show CDR1 as SGHTA and CDR2 as FQGNSA.

The genes are TRBV15 and TRBJ1-5, with 10 positions matching TRBD1. Germline lookup yields CDR1 LNHNV and CDR2 YYDKDF (reference sequence). The trim removed 0 bases at V and 4 bases at J, leaving 15 bases unmatched. The CDR3 consists of 20 residues. CDR3 sequence: CATSRDLKTGGFGMNQPQHF. The CDR3 DNA sequence: TGTGCCACCAGCAGAGATCTCAAGACAGGGGGCTTTGGGATGAATCAGCCCCAGCATTTT.

The gene calls are TRBV29-1 and TRBJ2-7, with TRBD2 as a possible D gene (6 bases). V lost 3 bases and J 3 bases, leaving 12 bases between the germline ends. Per germline, CDR1 SQVTM and CDR2 ANQGSEA. The CDR3 is made up of 13 amino acids. The DNA for the CDR3 is TGCAGCGTTGAGCTTTCGGGAGACTACGAGCAGTACTTC. It yields the protein CSVELSGDYEQYF.

The chain employs TRBV19 and TRBJ2-6; 7 bases line up with TRBD2. V trimming: 5 bases; J trimming: 0 bases; junction bases outside the gene matches: 4. The CDR3 sequence is 16 residues long. Germline assignment: CDR1 LNHDA and CDR2 SQIVND (reference sequence). For the CDR3, the DNA is TGTGCCAGTAGTTCCCGACTAGCCTCTGGGGCCAACGTCCTGACTTTC. This codes for CASSSRLASGANVLTF.

This clone occurred once. Relative to the germline gene, one junction end is altered; a read error may explain this. The V and J genes are TRBV7-9 and TRBJ1-3; 9 bases match TRBD1. This CDR3 spans 18 amino acids. The germline gives CDR1 SEHNR, CDR2 FQNEAQ (reference sequence). The CDR3 DNA is TGTTCCAGCAGCTTAGCGAGTCCCGGGACAGGGTCTGGAAACACCATATATTTT. Encoded protein: CSSSLASPGTGSGNTIYF.

CDR3 sequence: CASSFQVPSPLHF. CDR3 nucleotides: TGTGCCAGCAGTTTCCAGGTACCTTCACCCCTCCACTTT. The chain is built from TRBV27 and TRBJ1-6, with D unclear. There are 13 residues in the CDR3. V gave up 3 bases and J gave up 9 bases, with 9 bases separating them. CDR1 MNHEY and CDR2 SMNVEV come from the germline V gene (reference sequence).

J is TRBJ2-3 and V is TRBV5-4; D unresolved. CDR1 and CDR2 from the germline V gene are SGHNT and YYREEE (reference sequence). The CDR3 covers 13 residues. V lost 2 bases and J lost 6, with 10 bases in between. The DNA for the CDR3 is TGTGCCAGCAGCTTAACTCGGGTGGATACGCAGTATTTT. This sequence encodes CASSLTRVDTQYF.

The V and J genes are TRBV7-9 and TRBJ2-2; TRBD1 matches 8 bases. Germline loops: CDR1 SEHNR, CDR2 FQNEAQ (reference sequence). The CDR3 has 15 amino acids. Trimming cost V 5 bases and J 3 bases; bases outside gene matches: 5. This CDR3 reads CASSQLQGDTGELFF. CDR3 coding DNA: TGTGCCAGCAGCCAGTTACAGGGGGACACCGGGGAGCTGTTTTTT.

The chain joins TRBV5-1 to TRBJ2-3, with 9 positions matching TRBD2. J gave up 0 bases and V 4 bases, and 9 bases lay outside the gene matches. The CDR3 contains 17 residues. Per germline, CDR1 SGHRS and CDR2 YFSETQ. CDR3 in DNA: TGCGCCAGCAGCCTAACGCTAGCGGGGCCTAGCACAGATACGCAGTATTTT. As protein: CASSLTLAGPSTDTQYF.

The DNA for the CDR3 is TGCGCCAGCAGCATGACTAGCGAAGTATACAATGAGCAGTTCTTC. Protein: CASSMTSEVYNEQFF. The chain joins TRBV5-1 to TRBJ2-1, with TRBD2 identical over 8 bases. Per the germline V gene, CDR1 is SGHRS and CDR2 is YFSETQ. J was trimmed by 4 bases and V by 4 bases; bases with no gene match: 7. The CDR3 has 15 amino acids.

This clone was seen once. The genes are TRBV19 and TRBJ1-1, with 8 nucleotides matching TRBD1. The ends lost 6 bases at V and 2 bases at J; junction bases unmatched: 11. The CDR3 contains 16 residues. Germline assignment: CDR1 LNHDA and CDR2 SQIVND (reference sequence). DNA of the CDR3: TGTGCCAGTAGAGAAACAACAGGGGGACTAAACACTGAAGCTTTCTTT. This translates into CASRETTGGLNTEAFF.

There are a few counts of this clone. The chain couples TRBV4-3 to TRBJ2-2; D gene ambiguous. The CDR3 is 16 residues long. From germline, CDR1 is LGHNA and CDR2 YSLEER. Trimming removed 2 bases at V and 1 base at J, with 11 bases between. The CDR3 here is CASSQTTYLNTGELFF. CDR3 DNA: TGCGCCAGCAGCCAAACTACTTACTTGAACACCGGGGAGCTGTTTTTT.

The rearrangement uses TRBV15 and TRBJ2-3, with a tentative D call TRBD1 (7 bases). CDR3 length: 17 amino acids. Germline CDR1 reads LNHNV; CDR2 reads YYDKDF (reference sequence). V lost 3 bases, J lost 4 bases, and 20 bases lay in between. The CDR3, as DNA: TGTGCCACCAGCAGGACAAGGCGGGGCAGGGGGGCAGATACGCAGTATTTT. Its translation is CATSRTRRGRGADTQYF.

V gene TRBV14 combines with J gene TRBJ2-3, with TRBD1 matching over 8 bases. The CDR3 runs to 14 residues. Per the germline V gene, CDR1 is SGHDN and CDR2 is FVKESK. The V and J ends lost 9 bases and 2 bases, in that order; junction bases with no gene match: 7. The CDR3 region is CASTDRAYTDTQYF. As DNA, the CDR3 is TGTGCCAGTACGGACAGGGCGTACACAGATACGCAGTATTTT.